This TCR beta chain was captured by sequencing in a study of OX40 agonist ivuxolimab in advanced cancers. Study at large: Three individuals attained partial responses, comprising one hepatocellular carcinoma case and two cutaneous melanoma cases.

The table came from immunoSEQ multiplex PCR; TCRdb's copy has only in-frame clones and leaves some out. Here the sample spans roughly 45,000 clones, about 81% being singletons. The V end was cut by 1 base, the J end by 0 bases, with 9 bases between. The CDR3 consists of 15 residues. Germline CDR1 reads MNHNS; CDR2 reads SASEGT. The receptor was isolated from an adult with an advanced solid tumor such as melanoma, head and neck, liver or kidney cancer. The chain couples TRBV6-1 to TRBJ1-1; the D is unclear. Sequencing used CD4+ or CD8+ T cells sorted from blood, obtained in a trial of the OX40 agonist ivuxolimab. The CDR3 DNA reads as TGTGCCAGCAGTGAAGGTCCGGTATTGAACACTGAAGCTTTCTTT. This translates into CASSEGPVLNTEAFF.